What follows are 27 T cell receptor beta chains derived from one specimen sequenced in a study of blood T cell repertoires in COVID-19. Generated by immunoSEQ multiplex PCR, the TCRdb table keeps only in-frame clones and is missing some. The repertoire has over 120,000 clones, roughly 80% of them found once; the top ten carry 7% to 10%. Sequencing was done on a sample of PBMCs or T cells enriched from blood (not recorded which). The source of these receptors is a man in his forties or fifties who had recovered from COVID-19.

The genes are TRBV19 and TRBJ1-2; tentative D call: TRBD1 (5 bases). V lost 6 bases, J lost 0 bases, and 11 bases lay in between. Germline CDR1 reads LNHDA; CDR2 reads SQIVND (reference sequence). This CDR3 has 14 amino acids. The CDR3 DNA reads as TGTGCCAGTAGAGGGACTGATTCTAACTATGGCTACACCTTC. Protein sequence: CASRGTDSNYGYTF.

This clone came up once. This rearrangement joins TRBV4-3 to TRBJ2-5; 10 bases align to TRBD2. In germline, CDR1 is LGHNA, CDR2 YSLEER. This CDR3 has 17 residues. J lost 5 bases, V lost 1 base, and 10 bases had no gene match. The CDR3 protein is CASSQGAAGGQGETQYF. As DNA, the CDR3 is TGCGCCAGCAGCCAAGGGGCAGCGGGGGGGCAGGGGGAGACCCAGTACTTC.

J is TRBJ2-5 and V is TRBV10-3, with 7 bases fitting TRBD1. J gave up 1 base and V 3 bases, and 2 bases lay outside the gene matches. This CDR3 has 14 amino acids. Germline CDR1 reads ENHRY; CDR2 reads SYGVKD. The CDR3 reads CAISDPGGQETQYF. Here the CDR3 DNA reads TGTGCCATCAGTGACCCAGGGGGCCAAGAGACCCAGTACTTC.

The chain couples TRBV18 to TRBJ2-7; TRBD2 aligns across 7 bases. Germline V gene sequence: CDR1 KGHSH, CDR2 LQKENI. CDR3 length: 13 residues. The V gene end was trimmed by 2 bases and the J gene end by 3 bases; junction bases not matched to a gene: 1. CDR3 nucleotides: TGTGCCAGCTCACCAGGGGAGGGCTACGAGCAGTACTTC. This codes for CASSPGEGYEQYF.

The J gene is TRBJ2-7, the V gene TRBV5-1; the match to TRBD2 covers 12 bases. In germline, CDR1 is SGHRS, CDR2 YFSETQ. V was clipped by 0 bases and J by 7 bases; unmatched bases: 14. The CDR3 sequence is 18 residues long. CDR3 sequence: CASSLGPALAGGPREQYF. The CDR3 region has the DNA TGCGCCAGCAGCTTGGGACCGGCGCTAGCGGGGGGGCCAAGGGAGCAGTACTTC.

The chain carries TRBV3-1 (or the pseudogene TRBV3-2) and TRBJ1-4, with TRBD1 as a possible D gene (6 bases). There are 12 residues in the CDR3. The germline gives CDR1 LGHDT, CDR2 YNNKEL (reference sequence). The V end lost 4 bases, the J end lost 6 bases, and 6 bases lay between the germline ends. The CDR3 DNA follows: TGTGCCAGCAGCCGGACAGATGAAAAACTGTTTTTT. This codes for CASSRTDEKLFF.

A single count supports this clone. In DNA form, the CDR3 reads TGTGCCAGCAGCTTGCCCCTACAGGGCAACTCTGGAAACACCATATATTTT. Translated, it gives CASSLPLQGNSGNTIYF. The chain employs TRBV5-6 and TRBJ1-3, with a possible D match to TRBD1 (6 bases). The CDR3 loop spans 17 amino acids. Trimming stripped 1 base from V and 0 bases from J, with 14 bases between. Germline values: CDR1 SGHDT, CDR2 YYEEEE. The entire variable domain, with the rest obtained from reference TRBV5-6 and TRBJ1-3, is as follows: DAGVTQSPTHLIKTRGQQVTLRCSPKSGHDTVSWYQQALGQGPQFIFQYYEEEERQRGNFPDRFSGHQFPNYSSELNVNALLLGDSALYLCASSLPLQGNSGNTIYFGEGSWLTVV.

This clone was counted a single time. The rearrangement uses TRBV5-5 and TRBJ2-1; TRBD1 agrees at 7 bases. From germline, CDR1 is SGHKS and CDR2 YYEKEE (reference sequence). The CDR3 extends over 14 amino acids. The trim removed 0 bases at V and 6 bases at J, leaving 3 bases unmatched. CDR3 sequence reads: CASSLEGQTNEQFF. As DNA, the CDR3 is TGTGCCAGCAGCTTGGAGGGACAGACCAATGAGCAGTTCTTC. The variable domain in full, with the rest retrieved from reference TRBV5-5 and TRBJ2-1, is DAGVTQSPTHLIKTRGQQVTLRCSPISGHKSVSWYQQVLGQGPQFIFQYYEKEERGRGNFPDRFSARQFPNYSSELNVNALLLGDSALYLCASSLEGQTNEQFFGPGTRLTVL.

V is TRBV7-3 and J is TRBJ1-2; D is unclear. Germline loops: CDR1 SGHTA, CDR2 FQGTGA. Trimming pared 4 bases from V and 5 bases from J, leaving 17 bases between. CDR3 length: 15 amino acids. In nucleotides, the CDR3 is TGTGCCAGCAGCTCCGGGAGAGGGAGTAAGTATGGCTACACCTTC. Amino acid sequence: CASSSGRGSKYGYTF.

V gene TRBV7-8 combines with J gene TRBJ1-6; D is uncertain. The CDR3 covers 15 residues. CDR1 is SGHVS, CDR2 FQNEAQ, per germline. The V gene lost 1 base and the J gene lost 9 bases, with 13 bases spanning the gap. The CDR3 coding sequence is TGTGCCAGCAGCTTAGACGGGCGGGTGTCTTCACCCCTCCACTTT. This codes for CASSLDGRVSSPLHF.

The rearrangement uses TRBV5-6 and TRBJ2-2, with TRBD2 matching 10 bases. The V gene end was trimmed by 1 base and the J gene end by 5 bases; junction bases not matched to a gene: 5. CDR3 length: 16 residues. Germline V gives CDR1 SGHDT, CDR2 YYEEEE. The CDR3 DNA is TGTGCCAGCAGCTTGTTCAGCGGGGGGGCAACCGGGGAGCTGTTTTTT. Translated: CASSLFSGGATGELFF.

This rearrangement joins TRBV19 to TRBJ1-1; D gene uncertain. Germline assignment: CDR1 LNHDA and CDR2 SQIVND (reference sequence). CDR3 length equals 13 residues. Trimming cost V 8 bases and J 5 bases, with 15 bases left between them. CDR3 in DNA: TGTGCCAGTCCTCCTGATTCAGTGACTGAAGCTTTCTTT. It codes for CASPPDSVTEAFF.

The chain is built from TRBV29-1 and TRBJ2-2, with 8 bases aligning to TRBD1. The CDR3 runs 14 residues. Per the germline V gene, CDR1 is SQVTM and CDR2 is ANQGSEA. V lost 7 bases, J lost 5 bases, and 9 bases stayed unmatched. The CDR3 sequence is CSGADRGGTGELFF. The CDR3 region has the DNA TGCAGCGGTGCTGACAGGGGAGGAACCGGGGAGCTGTTTTTT.

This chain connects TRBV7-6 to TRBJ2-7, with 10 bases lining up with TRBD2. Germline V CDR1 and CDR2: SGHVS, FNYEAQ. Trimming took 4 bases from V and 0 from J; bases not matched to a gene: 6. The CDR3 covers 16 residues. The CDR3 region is CASSSTGTSASYEQYF. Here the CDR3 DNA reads TGTGCCAGCAGCTCTACCGGGACTAGCGCCTCCTACGAGCAGTACTTC.

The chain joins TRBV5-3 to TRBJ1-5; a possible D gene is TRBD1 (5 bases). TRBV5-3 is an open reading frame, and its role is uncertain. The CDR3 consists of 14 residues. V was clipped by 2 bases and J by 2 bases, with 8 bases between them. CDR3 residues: CARSFRGRNQPQHF. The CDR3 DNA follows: TGTGCCAGAAGCTTTAGGGGCCGCAATCAGCCCCAGCATTTT.

Here the CDR3 reads CSAASVHGYTF. For the CDR3, the DNA is TGCAGTGCTGCCTCGGTACATGGCTACACCTTC. This chain joins TRBV20-1 and TRBJ1-2; no clear D gene. The CDR3 has 11 amino acids. V was pared by 5 bases and J by 6 bases, with 10 bases between. CDR1 and CDR2 (germline): DFQATT, SNEGSKA (reference sequence).

The CDR3 bases are TGTGCCAGCAGTTACTCGGTAGAAAAGAATCAGCCCCAGCATTTT. Encoded protein: CASSYSVEKNQPQHF. V and J are TRBV6-5 and TRBJ1-5; D not certain. V was cut by 0 bases and J by 4 bases, with 10 bases left in between. The CDR3 has 15 amino acids. CDR1 MNHEY and CDR2 SVGAGI come from the germline V gene.

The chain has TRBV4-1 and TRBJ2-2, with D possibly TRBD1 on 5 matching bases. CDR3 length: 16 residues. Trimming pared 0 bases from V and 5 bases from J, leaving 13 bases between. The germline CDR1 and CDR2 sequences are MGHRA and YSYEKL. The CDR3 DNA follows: TGCGCCAGCAGCCAAGAGGGGTCAGGGTTTACCGGGGAGCTGTTTTTT. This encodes CASSQEGSGFTGELFF.

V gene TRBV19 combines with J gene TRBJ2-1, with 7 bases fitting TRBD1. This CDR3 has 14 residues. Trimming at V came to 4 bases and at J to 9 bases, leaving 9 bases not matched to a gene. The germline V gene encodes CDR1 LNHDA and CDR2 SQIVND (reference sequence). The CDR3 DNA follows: TGTGCCAGTAGTACCGAAAGACAGGGACGTGAGCAGTTCTTC. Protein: CASSTERQGREQFF.

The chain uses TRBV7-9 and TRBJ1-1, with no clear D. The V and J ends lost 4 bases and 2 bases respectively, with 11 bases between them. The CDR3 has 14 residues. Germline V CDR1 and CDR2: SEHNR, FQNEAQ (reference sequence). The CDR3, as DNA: TGTGCCAGCAGCTCCAGATTGGGCAACACTGAAGCTTTCTTT. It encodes CASSSRLGNTEAFF.

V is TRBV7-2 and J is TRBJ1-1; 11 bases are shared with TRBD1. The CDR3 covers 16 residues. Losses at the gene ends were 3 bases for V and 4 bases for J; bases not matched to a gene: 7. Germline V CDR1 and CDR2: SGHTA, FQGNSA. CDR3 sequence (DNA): TGTGCCAGCAGCTTCCCCGGGACAGGGGGTGGCACTGAAGCTTTCTTT. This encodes CASSFPGTGGGTEAFF.

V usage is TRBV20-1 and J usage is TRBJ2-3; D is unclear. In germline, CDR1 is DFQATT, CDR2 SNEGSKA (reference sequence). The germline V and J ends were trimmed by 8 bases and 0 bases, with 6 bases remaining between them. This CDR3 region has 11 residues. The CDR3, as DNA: TGCAGTAGACTGAGCACAGATACGCAGTATTTT. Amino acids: CSRLSTDTQYF.

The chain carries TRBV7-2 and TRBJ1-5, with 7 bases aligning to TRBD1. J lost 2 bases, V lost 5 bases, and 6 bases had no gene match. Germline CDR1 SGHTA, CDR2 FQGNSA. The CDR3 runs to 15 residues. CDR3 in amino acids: CASSVQGIGNQPQHF. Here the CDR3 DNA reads TGTGCCAGCAGCGTACAGGGGATTGGCAATCAGCCCCAGCATTTT. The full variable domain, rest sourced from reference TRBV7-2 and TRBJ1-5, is GAGVSQSPSNKVTEKGKDVELRCDPISGHTALYWYRQSLGQGLEFLIYFQGNSAPDKSGLPSDRFSAERTGGSVSTLTIQRTQQEDSAVYLCASSVQGIGNQPQHFGDGTRLSIL.

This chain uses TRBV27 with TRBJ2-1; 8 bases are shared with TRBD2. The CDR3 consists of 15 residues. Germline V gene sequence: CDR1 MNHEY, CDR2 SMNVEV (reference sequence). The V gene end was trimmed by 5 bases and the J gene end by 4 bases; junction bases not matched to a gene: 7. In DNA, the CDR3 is TGTGCCAGCAGTGGCAATCGGGGGGGATACAATGAGCAGTTCTTC. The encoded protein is CASSGNRGGYNEQFF.

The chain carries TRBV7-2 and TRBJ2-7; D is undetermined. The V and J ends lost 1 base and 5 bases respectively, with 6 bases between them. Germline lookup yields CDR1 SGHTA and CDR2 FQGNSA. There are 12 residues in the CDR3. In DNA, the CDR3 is TGTGCCAGCAGCTTAGATATCCACGAGCAGTACTTC. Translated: CASSLDIHEQYF.

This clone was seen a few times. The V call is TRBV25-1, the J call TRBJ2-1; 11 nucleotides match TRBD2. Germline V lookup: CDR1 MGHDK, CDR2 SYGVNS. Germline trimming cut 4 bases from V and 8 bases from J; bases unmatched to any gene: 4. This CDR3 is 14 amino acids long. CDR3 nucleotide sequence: TGTGCCAGCAGTGCGGGACTAGCGGTCGATGAGCAGTTCTTC. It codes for CASSAGLAVDEQFF.

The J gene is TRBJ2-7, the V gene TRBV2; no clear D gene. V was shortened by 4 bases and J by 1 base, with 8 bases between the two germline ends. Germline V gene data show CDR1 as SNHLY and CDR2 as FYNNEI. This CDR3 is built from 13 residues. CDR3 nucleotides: TGTGCCAGCAGTGGGGCCAGGTCCTACGAGCAGTACTTC. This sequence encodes CASSGARSYEQYF.